One and the same sample provided the 20 T cell receptor beta chains below, sequenced in a study of T-cell reconstitution after alpha-beta-depleted transplantation in children. The TCRbeta library incorporated unique molecular identifiers. TCRdb re-called the PCR reads through MiXCR, storing one row per CDR3 protein. The sample has around 94,000 distinct CDR3 sequences; 7.5% to 9% are singletons. The specimen comprised PBMCs, sampled before TCRalphabeta/CD19-depleted stem cell transplant. The receptor set was obtained from a boy younger than 10 with acute lymphoblastic leukemia, due to receive a stem cell transplant.

This clonotype was seen only a few times. The CDR3 sequence: CSARDPTFGQPQHF. The CDR3 nucleotides read TGCAGTGCTCGGGACCCTACGTTTGGTCAGCCCCAGCATTTT. This chain joins TRBV20-1 and TRBJ1-5; D perhaps matches TRBD1 (5 bases). Germline V gene data show CDR1 as DFQATT and CDR2 as SNEGSKA (reference sequence). The CDR3 has 14 amino acids. The ends were cut back, 5 bases at V and 6 bases at J, with 17 bases in the middle.

There are a few counts of this clonotype. V usage is TRBV4-1 and J usage is TRBJ2-7; D is possibly TRBD1 (6 bases). The CDR3 has 16 residues. V was shortened by 0 bases and J by 1 base, with 13 bases between the two germline ends. Per germline, CDR1 MGHRA and CDR2 YSYEKL. The DNA for the CDR3 is TGCGCCAGCAGCCAAGAAGAGGGCAGGGGATCCTACGAGCAGTACTTC. This codes for CASSQEEGRGSYEQYF.

This clonotype was counted many times. The chain links TRBV28 to TRBJ2-3, with TRBD1 matching over 8 bases. Trimming took 6 bases from V and 2 from J; bases not matched to a gene: 13. Germline lookup yields CDR1 MDHEN and CDR2 SYDVKM. This CDR3 spans 17 amino acids. This chain's CDR3 is CASRYIGRDRTTDTQYF. The CDR3 DNA reads TGTGCCAGCAGATACATCGGCCGGGACAGGACCACAGATACGCAGTATTTT. Supplemented by reference TRBV28 and TRBJ2-3, the full variable domain reads DVKVTQSSRYLVKRTGEKVFLECVQDMDHENMFWYRQDPGLGLRLIYFSYDVKMKEKGDIPEGYSVSREKKERFSLILESASTNQTSMYLCASRYIGRDRTTDTQYFGPGTRLTVL.

This chain links TRBV3-1 with TRBJ2-7, with D unclear. The CDR3 spans 13 residues. The germline gives CDR1 LGHDT, CDR2 YNNKEL (reference sequence). V lost 0 bases, J lost 11 bases, and 14 bases lay in between. Written as DNA, the CDR3 is TGTGCCAGCAGCCAAGAGGCCAGCCGGGTAGAGTACTTC. This gives the protein CASSQEASRVEYF.

In its sample, this clonotype was seen many times. The genes are TRBV4-3 and TRBJ1-3; no firm D call. Germline V gene lookup returns CDR1 LGHNA and CDR2 YSLEER. Trimming left V 0 bases short and J 2 bases short, with 8 bases between. The CDR3 is 15 amino acids. CDR3 amino acids: CASSQDPGTGNTIYF. As DNA, the CDR3 is TGCGCCAGCAGCCAAGATCCAGGTACTGGAAACACCATATATTTT.

This clonotype has more than one count but fewer than ten. The J gene is TRBJ2-5, the V gene TRBV7-9; 12 nucleotides match TRBD1. CDR1 and CDR2 from the germline V gene are SEHNR and FQNEAQ (reference sequence). Trimming removed 5 bases from V and 4 bases from J; junction bases left unmatched: 8. The CDR3 loop spans 16 amino acids. CDR3 in amino acids: CASSSSGQGALETQYF. CDR3 DNA: TGTGCCAGCAGCAGTTCGGGACAGGGGGCCTTAGAGACCCAGTACTTC.

This clonotype was recorded a few times. The CDR3 is CASSSTGLYNSPLHF. CDR3 in DNA: TGTGCCAGCAGCTCGACAGGTCTCTATAATTCACCCCTCCACTTT. J is TRBJ1-6 and V is TRBV7-2, with D perhaps TRBD1 (6 bases). The germline gives CDR1 SGHTA, CDR2 FQGNSA. CDR3 size: 15 residues. With 4 bases removed from V and 3 bases from J, the gap between germline ends came to 10 bases.

This clonotype was picked up many times. The chain combines TRBV4-2 with TRBJ2-2; tentatively, D is TRBD2 (5 bases). This CDR3 contains 14 residues. Germline-derived CDR1 and CDR2 are LGHNA and YNFKEQ. The V end was cut by 4 bases, the J end by 1 base, with 7 bases between. The CDR3 region is CASSPDWNTGELFF. CDR3 bases: TGTGCCAGCAGCCCGGACTGGAACACCGGGGAGCTGTTTTTT.

This chain joins TRBV5-1 and TRBJ2-7, with D tentatively TRBD1 or TRBD2 (6 bases each). Germline CDR1 reads SGHRS; CDR2 reads YFSETQ. Trimming removed 0 bases at V and 12 bases at J, with 19 bases between. The CDR3 spans 14 residues. The CDR3 region has the DNA TGCGCCAGCAGCTTGGCCGCGGGACTTCGCAGGGGGTACTTC. Its translation: CASSLAAGLRRGYF.

The rearrangement uses TRBV11-1 and TRBJ1-1; unclear D gene. The length of the CDR3 is 15 residues. V was pared by 4 bases and J by 1 base, with 13 bases between. In germline, CDR1 is SGHAT, CDR2 FQDESV (reference sequence). The CDR3 region is CASSSVGSGNTEAFF. The CDR3 DNA reads as TGTGCCAGCAGCTCAGTGGGTTCAGGGAACACTGAAGCTTTCTTT.

The sample holds a few counts of this clonotype. The V call is TRBV6-1, the J call TRBJ2-3, with D maybe TRBD2 (7 bases). The V and J ends lost 5 bases and 9 bases respectively, with 18 bases between them. There are 14 residues in the CDR3. The germline CDR1 and CDR2 sequences are MNHNS and SASEGT. The CDR3 loop reads CASSLPGGGGTQYF. The CDR3 DNA follows: TGTGCCAGCAGTCTCCCTGGGGGGGGCGGCACGCAGTATTTT.

The sample holds many counts of this clonotype. This chain connects TRBV7-2 to TRBJ1-1; D ambiguous. Germline V CDR1 and CDR2: SGHTA, FQGNSA. The CDR3 extends over 14 amino acids. V shed 4 bases and J shed 5 bases, with 14 bases lying between them. The CDR3 spells CASSSSPLGTEAFF. The CDR3 bases are TGTGCCAGCAGCTCTTCCCCCCTAGGAACTGAAGCTTTCTTT. Full variable domain (outside the CDR3, taken from reference TRBV7-2 and TRBJ1-1): GAGVSQSPSNKVTEKGKDVELRCDPISGHTALYWYRQSLGQGLEFLIYFQGNSAPDKSGLPSDRFSAERTGGSVSTLTIQRTQQEDSAVYLCASSSSPLGTEAFFGQGTRLTVV.

This clonotype showed up just a few times. This rearrangement joins TRBV5-1 to TRBJ2-5; perhaps TRBD2 as D (6 bases). The CDR3 is 14 amino acids. The V and J ends lost 2 bases and 5 bases respectively, with 13 bases between them. Germline V gene data show CDR1 as SGHRS and CDR2 as YFSETQ. The CDR3 sequence is CASSFVRAGETQYF. CDR3 coding DNA: TGCGCCAGCAGCTTCGTCCGGGCGGGGGAGACCCAGTACTTC.

This clonotype was seen ten or more times. The V gene is TRBV2, the J gene TRBJ2-7; the match to TRBD1 covers 9 bases. Germline V gene data show CDR1 as SNHLY and CDR2 as FYNNEI. J was trimmed by 3 bases and V by 7 bases; bases with no gene match: 4. The CDR3 contains 13 residues. The CDR3 bases are TGTGCCAGCAAAGACAGGGGGAACTACGAGCAGTACTTC. Protein: CASKDRGNYEQYF.

The chain carries TRBV10-2 and TRBJ1-1; 9 nucleotides align to TRBD1. CDR1 is WSHSY, CDR2 SAAADI, per germline. This CDR3 contains 14 residues. The junction had 8 bases not matched to a gene; V was cut back by 7 bases and J by 5 bases. The CDR3 bases are TGCGCCAGCATATCACAGGGGGCGAGGACTGAAGCTTTCTTT. It encodes CASISQGARTEAFF.

This clonotype has ten or more counts. This sequence joins TRBV7-9 and TRBJ1-2, with D possibly matching TRBD1 (5 bases). The CDR3 spans 14 residues. Germline CDR1 is SEHNR and CDR2 is FQNEAQ (reference sequence). V was trimmed by 1 base and J by 3 bases, leaving 9 bases between them. CDR3 sequence (DNA): TGTGCCAGCAGCTTAGACAGGTTGGACTATGGCTACACCTTC. This encodes CASSLDRLDYGYTF.

This clonotype was counted many times. The V call is TRBV28, the J call TRBJ2-1; perhaps TRBD1 as D (6 bases). This CDR3 has 14 residues. CDR1 MDHEN and CDR2 SYDVKM come from the germline V gene. V was clipped by 7 bases and J by 10 bases, with 20 bases between them. As DNA, the CDR3 is TGTGCCAGCACCCCCTCGGCAGGGGCACGGGAGCAGTTCTTC. It codes for CASTPSAGAREQFF.

The J gene is TRBJ1-1, the V gene TRBV7-2; a weak D match, TRBD1 (5 bases). CDR3 length: 14 residues. Germline V gives CDR1 SGHTA, CDR2 FQGNSA. Trimming took 2 bases from V and 5 from J, leaving 12 bases between them. The CDR3 DNA follows: TGTGCCAGCAGCTTATTGGAGGGGAGTACTGAAGCTTTCTTT. It encodes CASSLLEGSTEAFF.

Ten or more counts support this clonotype. The chain links TRBV20-1 to TRBJ2-1, with TRBD2 identical over 9 bases. The ends lost 3 bases at V and 10 bases at J; junction bases unmatched: 13. The germline CDR1 and CDR2 sequences are DFQATT and SNEGSKA (reference sequence). The CDR3 contains 15 residues. The DNA of the CDR3 is TGCAGTGCTAGGGTTGTCCTAGCGGGGCGAGGGGAGCAGTTCTTC. It specifies CSARVVLAGRGEQFF.

This clonotype was counted many times. The chain carries TRBV28 and TRBJ1-3, with unresolved D. Germline V gene data show CDR1 as MDHEN and CDR2 as SYDVKM. The CDR3 sequence is 15 residues long. The V and J ends lost 2 bases and 0 bases respectively, with 8 bases between them. The CDR3 loop reads CASSLLLSSGNTIYF. The CDR3 DNA sequence: TGTGCCAGCAGTTTACTACTGTCCTCTGGAAACACCATATATTTT.